This TCR beta chain stems from a study of T cell responses to AZD1222 COVID-19 vaccine. Study-level points and caveats: Sampled repertoires all dated from after the peak T cell response. In the spike-specific TCR repertoire, nearly half reportedly target unmutated variant regions. A rise in Spike-specific TCR breadth and depth followed two AZD1222 doses.

The length of the CDR3 is 12 residues. Germline-derived CDR1 and CDR2 are SNHLY and FYNNEI. Trimming removed 7 bases from V and 4 bases from J, with 10 bases in between. TCRdb's table, derived via immunoSEQ multiplex PCR, lists solely in-frame clones and lacks some. The repertoire consists of some 200,000 clones, with more than 85% occurring once and the leading ten covering less than 1.2%. For this clone: The antigen is not known.

This specimen consisted of peripheral blood, obtained on day 0 of MenACWY control vaccination. The TCR comes from an adult in good health. This chain links TRBV2 with TRBJ1-2; D is undetermined. The CDR3 DNA sequence: TGTGCCAGCATAGAGGGCTCCTATGGCTACACCTTC. The encoded protein is CASIEGSYGYTF.